This T cell receptor (beta chain) was observed in a study of blood T cell repertoires in COVID-19. The overall study: Samples representing acute and convalescent COVID-19 were sourced from the United States, Italy and Spain. Sample material is recorded as cDNA or gDNA derived from T cells, B-cell-depleted T cells, or PBMCs.

The data were produced by immunoSEQ multiplex PCR, yet TCRdb's version contains in-frame clones alone and is incomplete. The sample contains about 150,000 clones, over 80% of which appear only once. From germline, CDR1 is SGHTS and CDR2 YDEGEE. With 1 base removed from V and 7 bases from J, the gap between germline ends came to 15 bases. The CDR3 runs 15 residues. The receptor comes from a man between 45 and 60 years old with active COVID-19. Sequenced material: peripheral blood. J is TRBJ1-3 and V is TRBV5-8; unclear D gene. CDR3 sequence (DNA): TGTGCCAGCAGCTTGTGGCTGACATCTATTAACACCATATATTTT. This encodes CASSLWLTSINTIYF. Complete variable domain (other parts from reference TRBV5-8 and TRBJ1-3): EAGVTQSPTHLIKTRGQQATLRCSPISGHTSVYWYQQALGLGLQFLLWYDEGEERNRGNFPPRFSGRQFPNYSSELNVNALELEDSALYLCASSLWLTSINTIYFGEGSWLTVV.